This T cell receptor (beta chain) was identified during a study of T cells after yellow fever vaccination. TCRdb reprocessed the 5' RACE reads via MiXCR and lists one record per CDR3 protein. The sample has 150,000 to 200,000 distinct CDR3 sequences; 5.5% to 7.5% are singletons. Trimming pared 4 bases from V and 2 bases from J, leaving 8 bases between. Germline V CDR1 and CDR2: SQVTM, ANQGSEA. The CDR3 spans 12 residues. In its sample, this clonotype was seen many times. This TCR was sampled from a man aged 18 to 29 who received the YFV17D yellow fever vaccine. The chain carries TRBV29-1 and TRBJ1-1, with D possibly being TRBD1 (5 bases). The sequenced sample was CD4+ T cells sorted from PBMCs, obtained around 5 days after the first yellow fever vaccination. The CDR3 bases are TGCAGCGTTGGACAGACCAACACTGAAGCTTTCTTT. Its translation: CSVGQTNTEAFF.